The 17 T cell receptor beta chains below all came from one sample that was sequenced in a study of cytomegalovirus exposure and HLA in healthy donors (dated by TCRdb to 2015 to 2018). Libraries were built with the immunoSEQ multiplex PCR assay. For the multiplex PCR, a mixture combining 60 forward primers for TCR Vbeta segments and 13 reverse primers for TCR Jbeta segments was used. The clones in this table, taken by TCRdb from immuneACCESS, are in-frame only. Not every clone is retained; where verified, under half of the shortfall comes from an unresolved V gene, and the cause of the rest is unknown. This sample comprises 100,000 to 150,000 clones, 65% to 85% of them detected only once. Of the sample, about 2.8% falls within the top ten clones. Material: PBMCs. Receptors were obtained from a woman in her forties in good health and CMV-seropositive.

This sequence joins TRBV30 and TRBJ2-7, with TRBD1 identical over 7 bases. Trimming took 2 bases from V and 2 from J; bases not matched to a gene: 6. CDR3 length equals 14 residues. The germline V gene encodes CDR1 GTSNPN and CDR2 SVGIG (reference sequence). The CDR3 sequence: CAWSTDRDAYEQYF. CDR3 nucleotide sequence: TGTGCCTGGAGTACTGACAGGGATGCCTACGAGCAGTACTTC.

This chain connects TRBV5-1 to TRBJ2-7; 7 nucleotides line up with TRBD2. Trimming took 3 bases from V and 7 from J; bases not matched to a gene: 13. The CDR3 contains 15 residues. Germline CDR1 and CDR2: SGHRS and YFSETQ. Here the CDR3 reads CASSSNPGGIEEQYF. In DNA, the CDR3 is TGCGCCAGCAGCTCGAACCCGGGGGGAATTGAGGAGCAGTACTTC.

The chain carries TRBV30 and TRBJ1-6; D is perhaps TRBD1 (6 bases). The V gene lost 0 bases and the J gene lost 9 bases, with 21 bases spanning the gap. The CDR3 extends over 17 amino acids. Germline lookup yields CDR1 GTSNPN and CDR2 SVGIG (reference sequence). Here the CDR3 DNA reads TGTGCCTGGAGTGTCCGGACAGCGGAGATCACCGTTTCACCCCTCCACTTT. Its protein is CAWSVRTAEITVSPLHF.

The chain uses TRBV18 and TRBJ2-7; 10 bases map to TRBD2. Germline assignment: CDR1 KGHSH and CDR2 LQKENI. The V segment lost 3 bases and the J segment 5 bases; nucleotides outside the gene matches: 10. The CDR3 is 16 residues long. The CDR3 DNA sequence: TGTGCCAGCTCACCGAGAGCTAGCGGGAGAAACGACGAGCAGTACTTC. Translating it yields CASSPRASGRNDEQYF.

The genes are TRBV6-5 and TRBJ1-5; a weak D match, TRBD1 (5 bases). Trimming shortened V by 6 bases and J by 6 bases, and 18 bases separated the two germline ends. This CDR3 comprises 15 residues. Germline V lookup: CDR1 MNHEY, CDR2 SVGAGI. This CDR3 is CASRSSRVRGQPQHF. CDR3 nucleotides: TGTGCCAGCAGATCTTCCAGGGTAAGGGGTCAGCCCCAGCATTTT.

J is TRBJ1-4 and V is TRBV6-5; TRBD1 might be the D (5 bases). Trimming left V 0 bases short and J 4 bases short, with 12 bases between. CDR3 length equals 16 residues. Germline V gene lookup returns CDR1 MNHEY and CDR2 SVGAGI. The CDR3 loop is CASSYSGQGLNEKLFF. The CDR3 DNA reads TGTGCCAGCAGTTACTCAGGGCAGGGCCTTAATGAAAAACTGTTTTTT.

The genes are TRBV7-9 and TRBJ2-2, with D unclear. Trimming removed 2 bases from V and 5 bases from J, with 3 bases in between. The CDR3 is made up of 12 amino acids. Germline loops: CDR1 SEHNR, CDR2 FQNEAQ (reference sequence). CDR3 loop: CASSLPTGELFF. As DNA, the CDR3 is TGTGCCAGCAGCTTACCAACCGGGGAGCTGTTTTTT.

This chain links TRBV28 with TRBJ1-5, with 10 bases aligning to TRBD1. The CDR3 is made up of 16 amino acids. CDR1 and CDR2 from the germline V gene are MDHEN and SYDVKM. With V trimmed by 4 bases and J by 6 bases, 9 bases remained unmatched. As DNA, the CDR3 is TGTGCCAGCAGTTCTCCGACAGGGGGCCCGGGTCAGCCCCAGCATTTT. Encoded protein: CASSSPTGGPGQPQHF.

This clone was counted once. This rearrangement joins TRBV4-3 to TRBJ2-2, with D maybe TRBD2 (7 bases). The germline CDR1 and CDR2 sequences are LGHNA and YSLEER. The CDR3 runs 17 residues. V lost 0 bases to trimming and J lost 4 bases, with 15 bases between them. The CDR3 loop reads CASSQDLGGGRTGELFF. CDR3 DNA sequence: TGCGCCAGCAGCCAAGATTTAGGGGGGGGCCGCACCGGGGAGCTGTTTTTT.

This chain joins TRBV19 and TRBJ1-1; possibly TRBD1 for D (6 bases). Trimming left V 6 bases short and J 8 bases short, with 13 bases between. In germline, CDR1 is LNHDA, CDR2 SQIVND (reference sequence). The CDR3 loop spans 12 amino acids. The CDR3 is CASRWGPREAFF. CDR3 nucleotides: TGTGCCAGTAGATGGGGGCCTAGAGAAGCTTTCTTT.

This CDR3 reads CASSWGDGYYEQYF. CDR3 DNA: TGTGCCAGCAGCTGGGGGGACGGATACTACGAGCAGTACTTC. The V call is TRBV11-2, the J call TRBJ2-7, with D perhaps TRBD2 (6 bases). This CDR3 has 14 amino acids. Trimming shortened V by 4 bases and J by 3 bases, and 13 bases separated the two germline ends. The germline CDR1 and CDR2 sequences are SGHAT and FQNNGV.

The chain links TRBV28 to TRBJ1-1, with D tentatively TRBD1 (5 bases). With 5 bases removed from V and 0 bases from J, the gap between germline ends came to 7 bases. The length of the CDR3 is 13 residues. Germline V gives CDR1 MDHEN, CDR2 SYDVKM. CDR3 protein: CASSEQVNTEAFF. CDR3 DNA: TGTGCCAGCAGTGAACAGGTGAACACTGAAGCTTTCTTT.

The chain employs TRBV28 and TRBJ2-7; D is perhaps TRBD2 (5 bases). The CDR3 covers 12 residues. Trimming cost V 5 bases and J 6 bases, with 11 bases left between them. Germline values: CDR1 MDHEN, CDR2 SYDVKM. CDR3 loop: CASSPGLFEQYF. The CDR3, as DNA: TGTGCCAGCAGTCCCGGACTGTTCGAGCAGTACTTC.

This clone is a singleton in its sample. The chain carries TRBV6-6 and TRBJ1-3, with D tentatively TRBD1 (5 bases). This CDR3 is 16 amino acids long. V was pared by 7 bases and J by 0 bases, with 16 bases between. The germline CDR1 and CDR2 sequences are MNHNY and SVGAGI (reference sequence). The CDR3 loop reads CASTDAGYSSGNTIYF. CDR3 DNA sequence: TGTGCCAGCACCGACGCAGGGTATAGCTCTGGAAACACCATATATTTT.

This chain's CDR3 is CASSAGLAAYEQYF. The CDR3 DNA is TGTGCCAGCAGTGCCGGACTAGCGGCCTACGAGCAGTACTTC. This sequence joins TRBV27 and TRBJ2-7, with 10 bases lining up with TRBD2. Germline V lookup: CDR1 MNHEY, CDR2 SMNVEV (reference sequence). This CDR3 contains 14 residues. V shed 5 bases and J 2 bases; nucleotides not matched to a gene: 3.

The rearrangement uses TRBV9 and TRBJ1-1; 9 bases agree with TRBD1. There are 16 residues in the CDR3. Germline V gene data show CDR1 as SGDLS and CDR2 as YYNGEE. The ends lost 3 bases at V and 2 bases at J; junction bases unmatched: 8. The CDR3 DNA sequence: TGTGCCAGCAGCGATGGACAGGGGCTTACTAACACTGAAGCTTTCTTT. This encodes CASSDGQGLTNTEAFF.

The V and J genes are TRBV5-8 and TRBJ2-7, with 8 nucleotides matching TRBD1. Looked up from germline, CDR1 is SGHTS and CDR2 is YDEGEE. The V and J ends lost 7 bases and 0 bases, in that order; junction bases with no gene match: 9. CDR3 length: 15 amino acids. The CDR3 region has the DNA TGTGCCAGCGACTTAACCGGGACAGGCTCCTACGAGCAGTACTTC. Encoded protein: CASDLTGTGSYEQYF.